The 2 T cell receptor beta chains below all came from one sample that was sequenced in a study of blood T cell repertoires in COVID-19. Assay used: immunoSEQ multiplex PCR; TCRdb lists only in-frame clones, some missing. The table lists about 140,000 clones, about three quarters of them singletons, with around 4.8% in the top ten. Sequencing was performed on peripheral blood. Receptors were obtained from a woman older than 75 with active or convalescent COVID-19.

This rearrangement joins TRBV27 to TRBJ2-1; tentatively, D is TRBD1 (6 bases). The germline gives CDR1 MNHEY, CDR2 SMNVEV (reference sequence). V was cut by 6 bases and J by 4 bases, with 13 bases left in between. This CDR3 contains 14 residues. The CDR3 bases are TGTGCCAGCAGCCCGACAGGAACATACAATGAGCAGTTCTTC. Amino acids: CASSPTGTYNEQFF.

The chain carries TRBV19 and TRBJ1-1; D call uncertain. This CDR3 is 13 amino acids long. V lost 3 bases and J lost 1, with 6 bases in between. From germline, CDR1 is LNHDA and CDR2 SQIVND (reference sequence). The CDR3 here is CASSISWNTEAFF. The CDR3 DNA reads TGTGCCAGTAGTATTAGTTGGAACACTGAAGCTTTCTTT.